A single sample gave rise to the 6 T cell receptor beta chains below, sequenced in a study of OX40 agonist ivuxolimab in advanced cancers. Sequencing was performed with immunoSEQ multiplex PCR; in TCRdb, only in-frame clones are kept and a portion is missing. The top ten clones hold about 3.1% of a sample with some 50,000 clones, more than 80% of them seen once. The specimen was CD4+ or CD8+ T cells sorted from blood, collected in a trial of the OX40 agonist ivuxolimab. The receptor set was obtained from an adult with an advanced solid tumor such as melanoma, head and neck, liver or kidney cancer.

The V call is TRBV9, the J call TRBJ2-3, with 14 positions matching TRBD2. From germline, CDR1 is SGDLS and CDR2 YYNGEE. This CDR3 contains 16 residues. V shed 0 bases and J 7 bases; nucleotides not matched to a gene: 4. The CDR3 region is CASSVGLAGGENTQYF. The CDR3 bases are TGTGCCAGCAGCGTAGGACTAGCGGGAGGGGAGAATACGCAGTATTTT. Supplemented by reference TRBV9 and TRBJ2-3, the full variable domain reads DSGVTQTPKHLITATGQRVTLRCSPRSGDLSVYWYQQSLDQGLQFLIQYYNGEERAKGNILERFSAQQFPDLHSELNLSSLELGDSALYFCASSVGLAGGENTQYFGPGTRLTVL.

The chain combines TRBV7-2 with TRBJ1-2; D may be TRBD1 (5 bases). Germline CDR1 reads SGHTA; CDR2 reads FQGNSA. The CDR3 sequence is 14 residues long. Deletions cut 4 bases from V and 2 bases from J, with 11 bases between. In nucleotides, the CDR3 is TGTGCCAGCAGCTCGGGACCCGCGAACTATGGCTACACCTTC. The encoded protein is CASSSGPANYGYTF. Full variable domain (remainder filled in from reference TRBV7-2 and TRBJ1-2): GAGVSQSPSNKVTEKGKDVELRCDPISGHTALYWYRQSLGQGLEFLIYFQGNSAPDKSGLPSDRFSAERTGGSVSTLTIQRTQQEDSAVYLCASSSGPANYGYTFGSGTRLTVV.

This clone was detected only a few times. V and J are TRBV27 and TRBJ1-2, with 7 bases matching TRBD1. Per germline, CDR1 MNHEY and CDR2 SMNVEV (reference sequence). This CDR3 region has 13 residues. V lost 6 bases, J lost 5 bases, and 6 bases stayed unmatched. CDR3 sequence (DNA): TGTGCCAGCAGGCCGACAGGGATGTATGGCTACACCTTC. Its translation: CASRPTGMYGYTF.

CDR3 region: CASSQVQGPPAKNIQYF. CDR3 DNA: TGCGCCAGCAGCCAAGTTCAGGGTCCACCAGCCAAAAACATTCAGTACTTC. V is TRBV4-1 and J is TRBJ2-4; a possible D gene is TRBD1 (5 bases). CDR1 is MGHRA, CDR2 YSYEKL, per germline. CDR3 size: 17 residues. Trimming cost V 1 base and J 0 bases, with 13 bases left between them.

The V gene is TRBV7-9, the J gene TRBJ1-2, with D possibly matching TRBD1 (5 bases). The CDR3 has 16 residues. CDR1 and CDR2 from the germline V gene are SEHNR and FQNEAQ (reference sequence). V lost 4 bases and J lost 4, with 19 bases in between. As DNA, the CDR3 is TGTGCCAGCAGCTATCTCAGCCCAGGGCGAAGCTATGGCTACACCTTC. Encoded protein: CASSYLSPGRSYGYTF.

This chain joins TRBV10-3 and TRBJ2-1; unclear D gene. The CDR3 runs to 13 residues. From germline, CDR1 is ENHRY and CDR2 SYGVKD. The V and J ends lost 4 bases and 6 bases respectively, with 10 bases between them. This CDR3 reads CAISVEVGNEQFF. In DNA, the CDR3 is TGTGCCATCAGTGTAGAGGTTGGCAATGAGCAGTTCTTC.